The 32 T cell receptor beta chains in this list originate from one sample, sequenced in a study of cytomegalovirus exposure and HLA in healthy donors. Clones were sequenced by immunoSEQ multiplex PCR, and TCRdb holds only the in-frame ones, with some missing. The table shows 95,000 to 120,000 clones, with more than 90% occurring only once. Sequencing was performed on PBMCs. The receptors stem from a woman aged 18 to 35 in good health and CMV-seronegative.

The gene calls are TRBV28 and TRBJ1-2; 8 bases line up with TRBD1. The CDR3 is 17 residues long. Trimming at V came to 6 bases and at J to 4 bases, leaving 16 bases not matched to a gene. CDR1 and CDR2 from the germline V gene are MDHEN and SYDVKM. CDR3 sequence reads: CASSLGTGGSWSYGYTF. The DNA of the CDR3 is TGTGCCAGCAGCCTTGGGACAGGCGGTAGTTGGAGCTATGGCTACACCTTC.

The chain links TRBV4-1 to TRBJ2-5; 9 bases align to TRBD2. The CDR3 extends over 14 amino acids. V shed 4 bases, J shed 7 bases, and the junction held 7 bases outside the gene matches. Germline V gene sequence: CDR1 MGHRA, CDR2 YSYEKL. The CDR3 loop is CASSPLAGFVTQYF. The CDR3, as DNA: TGCGCCAGCAGCCCTCTAGCGGGGTTCGTGACCCAGTACTTC.

The rearrangement joins TRBV6-1 to TRBJ1-4; 9 bases are a match to TRBD1. Germline CDR1 is MNHNS and CDR2 is SASEGT. The J segment lost 6 bases and the V segment lost 10 bases, leaving 9 bases of the junction unmatched. The CDR3 extends over 14 amino acids. CDR3 sequence: CATVPWTGDEKLFF. Here the CDR3 DNA reads TGTGCCACCGTACCTTGGACAGGGGATGAAAAACTGTTTTTT.

This sequence joins TRBV14 and TRBJ1-1, with D perhaps matching TRBD1 (6 bases). V was trimmed by 4 bases and J by 9 bases, leaving 12 bases between them. Germline V gene lookup returns CDR1 SGHDN and CDR2 FVKESK. The CDR3 consists of 12 residues. The CDR3 bases are TGTGCCAGCAGCCCCAGGGGTTATCAAGCTTTCTTT. The encoded protein is CASSPRGYQAFF. Full variable domain (outside the CDR3, taken from reference TRBV14 and TRBJ1-1): EAGVTQFPSHSVIEKGQTVTLRCDPISGHDNLYWYRRVMGKEIKFLLHFVKESKQDESGMPNNRFLAERTGGTYSTLKVQPAELEDSGVYFCASSPRGYQAFFGQGTRLTVV.

The chain combines TRBV15 with TRBJ1-2; 11 bases are a match to TRBD1. The CDR3 totals 16 residues. The trim removed 4 bases at V and 2 bases at J, leaving 6 bases unmatched. CDR1 is LNHNV, CDR2 YYDKDF, per germline (reference sequence). The CDR3 DNA is TGTGCCACCAGCAAAGGACAGGGGGCTGGGAACTATGGCTACACCTTC. This translates into CATSKGQGAGNYGYTF.

As concerns this clone: One end of the junction is discordant with germline, which a read error may explain. This rearrangement joins TRBV4-1 to TRBJ2-3; tentative D call: TRBD1 (6 bases). CDR1 is MGHRA and CDR2 is YSYEKL in the germline V gene. This CDR3 is 16 amino acids long. The CDR3 coding sequence is TGCGCCAGCACCCAACTAGGGGGTGATGCCACAGATACGCAGTATTTT. It codes for CASTQLGGDATDTQYF.

The chain couples TRBV28 to TRBJ1-1; D ambiguous. CDR1 is MDHEN, CDR2 SYDVKM, per germline. Trimming took 8 bases from V and 1 from J, leaving 11 bases between them. There are 13 residues in the CDR3. CDR3 in amino acids: CASWPNRNTEAFF. In nucleotides, the CDR3 is TGTGCCAGCTGGCCAAATCGGAACACTGAAGCTTTCTTT.

In this sample, this clone turned up once. The rearrangement links TRBV7-2 to TRBJ2-3, with TRBD2 identical over 8 bases. Per the germline V gene, CDR1 is SGHTA and CDR2 is FQGNSA. The CDR3 consists of 14 residues. Germline trimming cut 4 bases from V and 10 bases from J; bases unmatched to any gene: 10. Here the CDR3 DNA reads TGTGCCAGCAGCTCAGGGACGGGGGGGCTTGCGCAGTATTTT. Translation: CASSSGTGGLAQYF.

This chain links TRBV28 with TRBJ1-4; D is possibly TRBD1 (5 bases). V lost 2 bases, J lost 0 bases, and 7 bases lay in between. The germline V gene encodes CDR1 MDHEN and CDR2 SYDVKM. There are 15 residues in the CDR3. The CDR3 DNA is TGTGCCAGCAGTTTAGGGGGGGCAACTAATGAAAAACTGTTTTTT. Encoded protein: CASSLGGATNEKLFF.

The rearrangement links TRBV6-1 to TRBJ2-3; TRBD1 is a possible D gene (5 bases). This CDR3 has 14 residues. Trimming removed 2 bases from V and 1 base from J, with 7 bases in between. Germline V CDR1 and CDR2: MNHNS, SASEGT. CDR3 protein: CASSEQGGTDTQYF. CDR3 in DNA: TGTGCCAGCAGTGAACAGGGTGGCACAGATACGCAGTATTTT.

This chain links TRBV2 with TRBJ1-5, with D maybe TRBD1 (5 bases). Trimming took 3 bases from V and 7 from J, leaving 10 bases between them. The germline V gene has CDR1 SNHLY and CDR2 FYNNEI. The CDR3 contains 13 residues. The CDR3 reads CASSDQGGQPQHF. As DNA, the CDR3 is TGTGCCAGCAGTGATCAGGGAGGCCAGCCCCAGCATTTT. Full variable domain (outside the CDR3, taken from reference TRBV2 and TRBJ1-5): EPEVTQTPSHQVTQMGQEVILRCVPISNHLYFYWYRQILGQKVEFLVSFYNNEISEKSEIFDDQFSVERPDGSNFTLKIRSTKLEDSAMYFCASSDQGGQPQHFGDGTRLSIL.

The V call is TRBV2, the J call TRBJ2-1, with TRBD1 matching over 9 bases. V dropped 4 bases and J dropped 2; count of bases not matched to a gene: 6. The CDR3 loop spans 16 amino acids. Germline V CDR1 and CDR2: SNHLY, FYNNEI. The CDR3 spells CASSAGDRVPYNEQFF. The CDR3, as DNA: TGTGCCAGCAGTGCCGGGGACAGGGTACCCTACAATGAGCAGTTCTTC. The entire variable domain, with the rest obtained from reference TRBV2 and TRBJ2-1, is as follows: EPEVTQTPSHQVTQMGQEVILRCVPISNHLYFYWYRQILGQKVEFLVSFYNNEISEKSEIFDDQFSVERPDGSNFTLKIRSTKLEDSAMYFCASSAGDRVPYNEQFFGPGTRLTVL.

This chain uses TRBV4-2 with TRBJ2-2; 9 bases match TRBD1. The junction had 9 bases not matched to a gene; V was cut back by 0 bases and J by 7 bases. CDR3 length: 17 residues. From germline, CDR1 is LGHNA and CDR2 YNFKEQ. CDR3 amino acids: CASSQETGGLMGGELFF. CDR3 coding DNA: TGTGCCAGCAGCCAAGAAACAGGGGGCTTGATGGGCGGGGAGCTGTTTTTT.

This chain connects TRBV4-2 to TRBJ1-2, with D possibly matching TRBD1 (5 bases). The CDR3 is made up of 16 amino acids. Germline CDR1 and CDR2: LGHNA and YNFKEQ. The V and J ends lost 0 bases and 0 bases respectively, with 11 bases between them. The CDR3 DNA reads as TGTGCCAGCAGCCAAGATGGGGGGATGGCTAACTATGGCTACACCTTC. Protein product: CASSQDGGMANYGYTF.

The gene calls are TRBV10-3 and TRBJ2-5; 10 positions match TRBD2. Germline V lookup: CDR1 ENHRY, CDR2 SYGVKD. V gave up 4 bases and J gave up 1 base; unmatched junction bases: 6. This CDR3 spans 16 amino acids. CDR3 protein: CAISGIGTSVQETQYF. CDR3 sequence (DNA): TGTGCCATCAGTGGGATCGGGACTAGCGTCCAAGAGACCCAGTACTTC.

The chain links TRBV25-1 to TRBJ1-1; D possibly corresponds to TRBD1 (6 bases). The germline V gene has CDR1 MGHDK and CDR2 SYGVNS. Trimming left V 6 bases short and J 0 bases short, with 14 bases between. This CDR3 is built from 15 residues. In nucleotides, the CDR3 is TGTGCCAGCAGCGACGGACAGCTTATGAACACTGAAGCTTTCTTT. Protein: CASSDGQLMNTEAFF.

The rearrangement links TRBV7-8 to TRBJ1-3; no firm D call. V gave up 2 bases and J gave up 1 base, with 15 bases separating them. The CDR3 totals 17 residues. Germline values: CDR1 SGHVS, CDR2 FQNEAQ. This CDR3 is CASSLTTLQRSGNTIYF. The CDR3 DNA reads as TGTGCCAGCAGCTTAACGACTCTCCAGCGGTCTGGAAACACCATATATTTT.

On this clone itself: A much larger clone differs by one base, so this may be a read error. This chain links TRBV2 with TRBJ2-7; D unresolved. Germline V CDR1 and CDR2: SNHLY, FYNNEI. The CDR3 length is 11 residues. Deletions cut 4 bases from V and 3 bases from J, with 4 bases between. The CDR3 DNA reads as TGTGCCAGCAGTGCCAGCTACGAGCAGTACTTC. Amino acid sequence: CASSASYEQYF.

CDR3 sequence: CASSLDRGMGDTQYF. CDR3 nucleotide sequence: TGTGCCAGCAGCCTCGACAGGGGAATGGGAGATACGCAGTATTTT. V gene TRBV7-8 combines with J gene TRBJ2-3; 8 bases are a match to TRBD1. The J segment lost 5 bases and the V segment lost 5 bases, leaving 9 bases of the junction unmatched. CDR1 is SGHVS, CDR2 FQNEAQ, per germline. This CDR3 spans 15 amino acids. Using reference TRBV7-8 and TRBJ2-3 for the parts outside the CDR3, the full variable domain is GAGVSQSPRYKVAKRGQDVALRCDPISGHVSLFWYQQALGQGPEFLTYFQNEAQLDKSGLPSDRFFAERPEGSVSTLKIQRTQQEDSAVYLCASSLDRGMGDTQYFGPGTRLTVL.

Concerning this clone itself: Different DNA sequences within this sample yield the same CDR3. The chain carries TRBV2 and TRBJ2-1; TRBD1 matches at 7 bases. After removal of 6 bases from V and 0 bases from J, the junction contained 5 bases not matched to a gene. The CDR3 extends over 15 amino acids. Germline values: CDR1 SNHLY, CDR2 FYNNEI. The CDR3 DNA follows: TGTGCCAGCAGGCCCAGGGGGAGCTCCTACAATGAGCAGTTCTTC. It is translated as CASRPRGSSYNEQFF.

The V and J genes are TRBV6-1 and TRBJ1-3; D unresolved. CDR1 and CDR2 (germline): MNHNS, SASEGT. Deletions cut 0 bases from V and 3 bases from J, with 18 bases between. This CDR3 is built from 18 residues. CDR3 nucleotide sequence: TGTGCCAGCAGTGAAGCGCTTACGGCGGGGAGTCGTGGAAACACCATATATTTT. Residues: CASSEALTAGSRGNTIYF.

This CDR3 is CASSRQNSGANVLTF. The CDR3 DNA reads as TGTGCCAGCAGCCGACAGAACTCTGGGGCCAACGTCCTGACTTTC. The chain combines TRBV13 with TRBJ2-6; the D gene is possibly TRBD1 (5 bases). V shed 5 bases and J shed 0 bases, with 8 bases lying between them. This CDR3 is 15 amino acids long. CDR1 is PRHDT, CDR2 FYEKMQ, per germline (reference sequence).

The CDR3, as DNA: TGTGCCAGCAGCCTTCGAGTGGGGGGCACCGGGGAGCTGTTTTTT. Protein sequence: CASSLRVGGTGELFF. This chain links TRBV5-6 with TRBJ2-2; D may be TRBD2 (6 bases). Germline V gene sequence: CDR1 SGHDT, CDR2 YYEEEE. The CDR3 consists of 15 residues. With 4 bases removed from V and 4 bases from J, the gap between germline ends came to 14 bases.

CDR3 region: CASSQIGSNEETQYF. CDR3 in DNA: TGTGCCAGCAGCCAAATCGGGAGTAATGAAGAGACCCAGTACTTC. The genes are TRBV28 and TRBJ2-5, with D perhaps TRBD2 (6 bases). The germline CDR1 and CDR2 sequences are MDHEN and SYDVKM. V was cut by 6 bases and J by 3 bases, with 17 bases left in between. The CDR3 consists of 15 residues.

This clone was observed once. V and J are TRBV27 and TRBJ1-1; D call uncertain. The length of the CDR3 is 14 residues. Between the trimmed V and J ends, which lost 3 bases and 3 bases, there was a span of 11 bases. Looked up from germline, CDR1 is MNHEY and CDR2 is SMNVEV (reference sequence). The CDR3 reads CASSLEGGDTEAFF. The CDR3 DNA reads TGTGCCAGCAGTTTGGAGGGTGGGGACACTGAAGCTTTCTTT.

This clone was counted a single time. J is TRBJ1-1 and V is TRBV28; D unclear. Germline CDR1 reads MDHEN; CDR2 reads SYDVKM. This CDR3 comprises 12 residues. The V end was cut by 5 bases, the J end by 1 base, with 5 bases between. DNA of the CDR3: TGTGCCAGCAGTGCCGGGAACACTGAAGCTTTCTTT. It specifies CASSAGNTEAFF.

V is TRBV29-1 and J is TRBJ1-2; 7 bases align to TRBD1. V shed 0 bases, J shed 3 bases, and the junction held 7 bases outside the gene matches. The V gene's germline CDR1 is SQVTM and CDR2 ANQGSEA. This CDR3 region has 15 residues. The CDR3 DNA reads as TGCAGCGTTGAAGAACCACAGGGGTGGTACTATGGCTACACCTTC. This gives the protein CSVEEPQGWYYGYTF. Full variable domain (remainder filled in from reference TRBV29-1 and TRBJ1-2): SAVISQKPSRDICQRGTSLTIQCQVDSQVTMMFWYRQQPGQSLTLIATANQGSEATYESGFVIDKFPISRPNLTFSTLTVSNMSPEDSSIYLCSVEEPQGWYYGYTFGSGTRLTVV.

This chain uses TRBV4-3 with TRBJ2-1; TRBD2 might be the D (5 bases). CDR3 length: 15 residues. CDR1 LGHNA and CDR2 YSLEER come from the germline V gene. Trimming removed 1 base from V and 8 bases from J, with 15 bases in between. The CDR3 loop is CASSQGSGSVYEQFF. For the CDR3, the DNA is TGCGCCAGCAGCCAAGGGTCGGGGTCGGTCTATGAGCAGTTCTTC.

The chain recombines TRBV7-2 with TRBJ2-7; the D is unclear. V lost 0 bases and J lost 0, with 9 bases in between. The CDR3 is 15 amino acids. Germline CDR1 is SGHTA and CDR2 is FQGNSA. The CDR3: CASSLAVLSSYEQYF. The CDR3 bases are TGTGCCAGCAGCTTAGCAGTACTAAGCTCCTACGAGCAGTACTTC.

The gene calls are TRBV4-2 and TRBJ1-2; 9 positions match TRBD1. The CDR3 loop spans 14 amino acids. V shed 3 bases, J shed 6 bases, and the junction held 5 bases outside the gene matches. Germline V CDR1 and CDR2: LGHNA, YNFKEQ. Here the CDR3 reads CASSHTGGADGYTF. As DNA, the CDR3 is TGTGCCAGCAGCCACACAGGGGGCGCCGATGGCTACACCTTC.

This rearrangement joins TRBV27 to TRBJ2-3, with a possible D match to TRBD2 (6 bases). Germline values: CDR1 MNHEY, CDR2 SMNVEV (reference sequence). Trimming pared 5 bases from V and 2 bases from J, leaving 23 bases between. The CDR3 contains 18 residues. As DNA, the CDR3 is TGTGCCAGCAGTCCGCCAGGAGGCTGGCGGGGCGACACAGATACGCAGTATTTT. Encoded protein: CASSPPGGWRGDTDTQYF.

The count of this clone is one. This CDR3 reads CASSSGGHGELFF. CDR3 nucleotide sequence: TGTGCCAGCAGCTCGGGGGGGCACGGGGAGCTGTTTTTT. V gene TRBV7-9 combines with J gene TRBJ2-2; 8 nucleotides align to TRBD2. The CDR3 covers 13 residues. Germline V gives CDR1 SEHNR, CDR2 FQNEAQ (reference sequence). V lost 4 bases and J lost 7; bases outside the gene matches: 2.